This is a list of T cell receptor beta chains from one sample in a study of blood T cell repertoires in COVID-19. Sequencing used immunoSEQ multiplex PCR; TCRdb keeps in-frame clones, though not all of them. Of about 270,000 clones in the sample, about 89% were seen once. The sequenced sample was peripheral blood. The receptors here all came from a woman aged 60 to 75 who had recovered from COVID-19. Each CDR3 is given with its conserved first and last residue.

J gene | CDR3 length | V gene | CDR3 protein
TRBJ1-4 | 13 | TRBV19 | CASSIGQGGKLFF
TRBJ2-5 | 15 | TRBV7-2 | CASSLGGGQSGTQYF
TRBJ2-3 | 18 | TRBV2 | CASRSLGGAVSSTDTQYF
TRBJ1-3 | 16 | TRBV3-1/TRBV3-2 | CASSLRGARAGNTIYF
TRBJ2-1 | 11 | TRBV2 | CASSLYNEQFF
TRBJ2-1 | 13 | TRBV6-5 | CASTGQGYNEQFF
TRBJ2-1 | 17 | TRBV7-3 | CASSLRGERGNPNEQFF
TRBJ1-1 | 13 | TRBV9 | CASTPRGNTEAFF
TRBJ1-5 | 15 | TRBV19 | CASRSRRGDNQPQHF
TRBJ2-1 | 14 | TRBV24-1 | CATRGLAGANEQFF
TRBJ2-7 | 11 | TRBV6-5 | CASGRGYEQYF
TRBJ2-3 | 15 | TRBV5-1 | CASSLMTGGSDTQYF
TRBJ2-1 | 15 | TRBV9 | CASSAGGGHHNEQFF
TRBJ1-4 | 15 | TRBV28 | CASSPPVLRGEKLFF
TRBJ1-2 | 13 | TRBV27 | CASSPTGRNGYTF
TRBJ1-6 | 14 | TRBV18 | CASSPDGQQSPLHF
TRBJ1-2 | 13 | TRBV5-1 | CASSPGQGNGYTF
TRBJ1-1 | 16 | TRBV6-5 | CASSYGLRGLDTEAFF
TRBJ2-1 | 16 | TRBV4-1 | CASSQKGTSGSNEQFF
TRBJ1-6 | 13 | TRBV10-3 | CAIRTGSVSPLHF
TRBJ2-5 | 14 | TRBV5-1 | CASSRRQTQETQYF
TRBJ2-2 | 16 | TRBV5-1 | CASREPRQDNTGELFF
TRBJ2-7 | 13 | TRBV12-5 | CASGRDSGYEQYF